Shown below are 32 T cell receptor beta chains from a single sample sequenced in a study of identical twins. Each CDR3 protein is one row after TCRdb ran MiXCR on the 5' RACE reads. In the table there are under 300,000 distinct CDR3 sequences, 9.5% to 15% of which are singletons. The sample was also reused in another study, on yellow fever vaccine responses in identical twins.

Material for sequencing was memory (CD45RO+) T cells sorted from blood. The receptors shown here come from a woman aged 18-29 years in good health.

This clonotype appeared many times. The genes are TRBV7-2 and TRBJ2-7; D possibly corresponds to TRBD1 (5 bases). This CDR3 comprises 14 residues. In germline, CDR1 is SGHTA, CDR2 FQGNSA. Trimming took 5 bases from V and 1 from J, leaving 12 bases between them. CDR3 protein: CASSRGFQSYEQYF. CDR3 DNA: TGTGCCAGCAGCAGGGGTTTTCAATCCTACGAGCAGTACTTC.

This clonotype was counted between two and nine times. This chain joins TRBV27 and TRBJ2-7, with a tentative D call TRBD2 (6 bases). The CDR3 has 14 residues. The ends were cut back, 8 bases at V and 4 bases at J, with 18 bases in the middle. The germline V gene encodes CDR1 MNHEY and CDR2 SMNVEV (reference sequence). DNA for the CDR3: TGTGCCAGCGGGCGGGGCGGCTTATTATACGAGCAGTACTTC. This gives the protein CASGRGGLLYEQYF.

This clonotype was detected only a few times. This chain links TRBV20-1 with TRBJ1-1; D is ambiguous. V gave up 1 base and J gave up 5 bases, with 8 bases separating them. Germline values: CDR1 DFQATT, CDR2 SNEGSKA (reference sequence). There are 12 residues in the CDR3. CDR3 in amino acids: CSARAGKTEAFF. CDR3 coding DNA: TGCAGTGCTAGAGCCGGGAAGACTGAAGCTTTCTTT.

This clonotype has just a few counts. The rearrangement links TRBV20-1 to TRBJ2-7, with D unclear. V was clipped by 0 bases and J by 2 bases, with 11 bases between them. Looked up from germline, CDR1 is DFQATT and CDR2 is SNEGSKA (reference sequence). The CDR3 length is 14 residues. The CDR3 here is CSARDYSSPYEQYF. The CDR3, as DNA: TGCAGTGCTAGAGATTACAGCTCGCCCTACGAGCAGTACTTC.

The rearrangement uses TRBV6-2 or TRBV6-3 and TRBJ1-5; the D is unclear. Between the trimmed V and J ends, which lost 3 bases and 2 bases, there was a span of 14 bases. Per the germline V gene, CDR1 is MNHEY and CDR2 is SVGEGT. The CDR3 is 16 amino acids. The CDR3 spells CASSYGDWFGNQPQHF. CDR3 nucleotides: TGTGCCAGCAGTTATGGGGATTGGTTTGGCAATCAGCCCCAGCATTTT.

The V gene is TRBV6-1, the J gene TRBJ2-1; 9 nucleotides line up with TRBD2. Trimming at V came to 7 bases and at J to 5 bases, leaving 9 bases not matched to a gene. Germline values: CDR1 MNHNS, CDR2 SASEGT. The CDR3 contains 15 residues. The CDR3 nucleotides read TGTGCCAGCACCCCACCCGGGACTAGCCACAATGAGCAGTTCTTC. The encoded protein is CASTPPGTSHNEQFF.

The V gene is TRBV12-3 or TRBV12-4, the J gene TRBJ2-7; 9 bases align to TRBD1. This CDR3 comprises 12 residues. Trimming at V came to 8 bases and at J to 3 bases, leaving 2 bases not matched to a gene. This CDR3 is CASLDRGYEQYF. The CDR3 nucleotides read TGTGCCAGCTTGGACAGGGGCTACGAGCAGTACTTC.

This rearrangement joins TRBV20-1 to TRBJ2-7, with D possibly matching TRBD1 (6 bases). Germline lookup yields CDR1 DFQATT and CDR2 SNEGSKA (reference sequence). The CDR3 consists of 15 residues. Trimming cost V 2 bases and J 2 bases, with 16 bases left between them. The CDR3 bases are TGCAGTGCTAGACCACTGGGGGCGCCGACCTACGAGCAGTACTTC. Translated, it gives CSARPLGAPTYEQYF.

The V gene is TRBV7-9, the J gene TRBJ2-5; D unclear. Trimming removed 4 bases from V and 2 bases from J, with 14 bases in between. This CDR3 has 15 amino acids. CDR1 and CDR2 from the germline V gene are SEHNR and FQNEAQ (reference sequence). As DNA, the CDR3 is TGTGCCAGCAGCTACACCTGGACGGAACAAGAGACCCAGTACTTC. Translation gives CASSYTWTEQETQYF.

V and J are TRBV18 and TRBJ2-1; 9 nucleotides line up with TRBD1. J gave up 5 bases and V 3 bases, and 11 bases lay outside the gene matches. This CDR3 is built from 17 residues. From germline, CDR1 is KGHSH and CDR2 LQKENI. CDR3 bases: TGTGCCAGCTCACCTTCCGGGACAGGGATTCTTAACAATGAGCAGTTCTTC. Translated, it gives CASSPSGTGILNNEQFF.

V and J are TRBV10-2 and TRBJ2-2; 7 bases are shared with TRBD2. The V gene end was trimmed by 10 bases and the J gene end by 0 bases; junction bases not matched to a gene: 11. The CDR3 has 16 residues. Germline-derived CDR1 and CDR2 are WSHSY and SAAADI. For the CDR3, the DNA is TGCGCCATCACGACTAGCAGCGCCTCGAACACCGGGGAGCTGTTTTTT. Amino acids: CAITTSSASNTGELFF.

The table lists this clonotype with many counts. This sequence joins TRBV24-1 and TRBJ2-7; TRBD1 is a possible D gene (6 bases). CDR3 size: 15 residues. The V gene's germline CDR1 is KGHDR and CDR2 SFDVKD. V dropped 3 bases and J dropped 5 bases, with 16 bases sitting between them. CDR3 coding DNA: TGTGCCACCAGTGATCGAGCCGACAGGCGACACGAGCAGTACTTC. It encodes CATSDRADRRHEQYF.

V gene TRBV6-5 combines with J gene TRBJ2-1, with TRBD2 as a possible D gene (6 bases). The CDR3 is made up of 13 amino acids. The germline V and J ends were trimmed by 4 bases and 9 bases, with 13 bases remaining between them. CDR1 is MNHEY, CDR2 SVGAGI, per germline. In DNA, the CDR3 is TGTGCCAGCAGTTCGACTAGATTGGGTGAGCAGTTCTTC. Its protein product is CASSSTRLGEQFF.

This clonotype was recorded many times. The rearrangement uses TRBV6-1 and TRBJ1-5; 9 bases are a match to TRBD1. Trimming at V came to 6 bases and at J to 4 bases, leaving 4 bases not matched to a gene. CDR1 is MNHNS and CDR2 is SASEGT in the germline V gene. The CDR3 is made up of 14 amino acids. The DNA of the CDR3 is TGTGCCAGCAGCTTCGGACAGGGGAATCAGCCCCAGCATTTT. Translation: CASSFGQGNQPQHF.

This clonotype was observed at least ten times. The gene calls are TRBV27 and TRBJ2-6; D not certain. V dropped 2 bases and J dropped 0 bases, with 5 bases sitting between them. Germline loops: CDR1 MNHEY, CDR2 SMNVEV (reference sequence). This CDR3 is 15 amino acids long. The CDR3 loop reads CASSLGYSGANVLTF. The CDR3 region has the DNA TGTGCCAGCAGTTTAGGGTACTCTGGGGCCAACGTCCTGACTTTC.

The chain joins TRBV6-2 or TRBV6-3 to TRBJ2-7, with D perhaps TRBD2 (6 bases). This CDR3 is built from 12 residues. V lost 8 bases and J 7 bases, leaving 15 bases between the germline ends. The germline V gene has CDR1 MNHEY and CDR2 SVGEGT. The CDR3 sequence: CASGGFAGEQYF. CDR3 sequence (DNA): TGTGCCAGCGGGGGATTTGCGGGGGAGCAGTACTTC.

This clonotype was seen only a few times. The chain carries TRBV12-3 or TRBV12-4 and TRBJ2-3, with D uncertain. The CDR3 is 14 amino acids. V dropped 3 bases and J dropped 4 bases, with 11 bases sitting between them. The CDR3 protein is CASSLGLIPDTQYF. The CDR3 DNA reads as TGTGCCAGCAGTTTGGGTTTAATCCCAGATACGCAGTATTTT.

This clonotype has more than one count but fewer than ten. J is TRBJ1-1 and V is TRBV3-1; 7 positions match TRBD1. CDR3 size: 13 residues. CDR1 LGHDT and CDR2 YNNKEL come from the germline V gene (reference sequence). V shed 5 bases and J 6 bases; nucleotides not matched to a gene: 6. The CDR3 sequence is CASSFDRAAEAFF. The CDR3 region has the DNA TGTGCCAGCAGCTTCGACAGGGCGGCTGAAGCTTTCTTT.

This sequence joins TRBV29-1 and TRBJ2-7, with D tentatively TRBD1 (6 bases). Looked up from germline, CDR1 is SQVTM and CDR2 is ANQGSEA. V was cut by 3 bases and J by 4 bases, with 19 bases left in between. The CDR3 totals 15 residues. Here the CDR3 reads CSVDALGRGGYEQYF. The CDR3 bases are TGCAGCGTTGACGCATTAGGCAGGGGCGGATACGAGCAGTACTTC.

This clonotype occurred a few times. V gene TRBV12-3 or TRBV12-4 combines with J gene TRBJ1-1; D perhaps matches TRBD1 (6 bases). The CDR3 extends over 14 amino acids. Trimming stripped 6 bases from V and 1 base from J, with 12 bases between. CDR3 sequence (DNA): TGTGCCAGCAGCCCTGGACAGAAGAACACTGAAGCTTTCTTT. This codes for CASSPGQKNTEAFF.

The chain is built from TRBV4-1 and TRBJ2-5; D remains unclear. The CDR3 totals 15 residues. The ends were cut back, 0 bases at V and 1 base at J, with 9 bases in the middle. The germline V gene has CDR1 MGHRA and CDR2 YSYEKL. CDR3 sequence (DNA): TGCGCCAGCAGCCAAGATCCGGGCAGCCAAGAGACCCAGTACTTC. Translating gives CASSQDPGSQETQYF.

In DNA form, the CDR3 reads TGTGCCACCAGCAGAGAACCTCCCGGGACCTTAGGGACCTACGAGCAGTACTTC. It encodes CATSREPPGTLGTYEQYF. V gene TRBV15 combines with J gene TRBJ2-7; D might be TRBD1 or TRBD2, each matching 5 bases. This CDR3 has 18 residues. The V and J ends lost 0 bases and 2 bases respectively, with 20 bases between them. Germline loops: CDR1 LNHNV, CDR2 YYDKDF (reference sequence).

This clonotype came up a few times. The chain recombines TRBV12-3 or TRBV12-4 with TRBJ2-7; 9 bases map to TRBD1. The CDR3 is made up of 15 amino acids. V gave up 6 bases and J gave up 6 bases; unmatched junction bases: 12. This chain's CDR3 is CASSDTGTGFIEQYF. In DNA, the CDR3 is TGTGCCAGCAGCGACACCGGGACAGGGTTTATCGAGCAGTACTTC.

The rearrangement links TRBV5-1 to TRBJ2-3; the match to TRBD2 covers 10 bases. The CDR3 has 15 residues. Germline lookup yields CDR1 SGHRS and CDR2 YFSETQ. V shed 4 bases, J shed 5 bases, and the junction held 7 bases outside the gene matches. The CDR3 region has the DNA TGCGCCAGCAGCCCAGCGGGACTAGCGATAGATACGCAGTATTTT. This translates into CASSPAGLAIDTQYF.

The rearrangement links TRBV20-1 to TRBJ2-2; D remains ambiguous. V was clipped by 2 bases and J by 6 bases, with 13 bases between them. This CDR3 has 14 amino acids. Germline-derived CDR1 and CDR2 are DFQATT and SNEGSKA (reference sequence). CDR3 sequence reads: CSARRRAIPGELFF. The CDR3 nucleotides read TGCAGTGCTAGAAGGAGAGCTATCCCCGGGGAGCTGTTTTTT.

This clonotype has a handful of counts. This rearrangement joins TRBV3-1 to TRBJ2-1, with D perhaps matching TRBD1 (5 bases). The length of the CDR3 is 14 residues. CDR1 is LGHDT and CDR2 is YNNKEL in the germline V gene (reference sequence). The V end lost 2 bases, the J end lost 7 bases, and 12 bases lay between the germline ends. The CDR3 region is CASSQKGMLNEQFF. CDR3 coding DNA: TGTGCCAGCAGCCAAAAGGGGATGCTGAATGAGCAGTTCTTC.

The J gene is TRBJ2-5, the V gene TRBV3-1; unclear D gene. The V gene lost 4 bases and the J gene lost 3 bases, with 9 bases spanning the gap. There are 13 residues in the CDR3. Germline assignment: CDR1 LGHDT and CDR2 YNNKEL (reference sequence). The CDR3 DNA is TGTGCCAGCAGCCTCGGTCAAGAAGAGACCCAGTACTTC. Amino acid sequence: CASSLGQEETQYF.

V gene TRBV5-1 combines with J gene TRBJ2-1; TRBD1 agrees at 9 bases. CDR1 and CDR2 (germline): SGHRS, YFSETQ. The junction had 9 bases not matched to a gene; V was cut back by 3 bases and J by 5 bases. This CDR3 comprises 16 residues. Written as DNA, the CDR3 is TGCGCCAGCAGCTCCAGACAGGGGGTGATCAACAATGAGCAGTTCTTC. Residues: CASSSRQGVINNEQFF.

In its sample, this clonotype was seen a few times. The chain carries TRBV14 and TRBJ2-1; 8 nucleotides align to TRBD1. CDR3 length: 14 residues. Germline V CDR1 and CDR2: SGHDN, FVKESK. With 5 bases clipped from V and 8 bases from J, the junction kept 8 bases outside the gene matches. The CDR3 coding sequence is TGTGCCAGCAGCGCCCGGACAGGGTTCGATGAGCAGTTCTTC. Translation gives CASSARTGFDEQFF.

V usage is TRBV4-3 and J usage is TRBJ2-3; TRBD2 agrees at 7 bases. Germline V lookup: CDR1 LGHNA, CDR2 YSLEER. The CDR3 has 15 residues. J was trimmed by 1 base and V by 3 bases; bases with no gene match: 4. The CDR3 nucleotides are TGCGCCAGCAGCCATGGTCTAGCGGGCACAGATACGCAGTATTTT. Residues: CASSHGLAGTDTQYF.

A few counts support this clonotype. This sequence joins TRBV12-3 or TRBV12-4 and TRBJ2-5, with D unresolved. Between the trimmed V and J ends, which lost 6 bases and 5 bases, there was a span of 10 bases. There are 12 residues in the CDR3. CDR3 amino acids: CASSRGTETQYF. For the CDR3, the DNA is TGTGCCAGCAGCCGTGGTACGGAGACCCAGTACTTC.

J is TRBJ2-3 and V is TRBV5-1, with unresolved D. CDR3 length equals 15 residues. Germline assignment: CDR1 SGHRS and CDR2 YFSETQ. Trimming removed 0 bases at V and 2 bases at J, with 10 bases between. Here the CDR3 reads CASSLGFSPTDTQYF. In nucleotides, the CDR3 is TGCGCCAGCAGCTTGGGGTTCTCCCCCACAGATACGCAGTATTTT.